The present entry profiles one T cell receptor (beta chain) with its context. Its antigen is not identified. Roughly 0.45 to 1 ug RNA was reverse transcribed with random hexamers. Via MiXCR, TCRdb re-called the immunoSEQ multiplex PCR reads, giving one row per CDR3 protein. The sample yields fewer than 150,000 distinct CDR3 sequences, roughly 94% seen once. This record belongs to a study of CD8 T cells in Susac syndrome. In the study overall: Patients with Susac syndrome were therapy-naive, taking corticosteroids, with some also receiving intravenous immunoglobulin, or taking intravenous immunoglobulin alone at the time their blood was drawn.

Study-wide results and caveats: The study identified sixteen and five Susac-specific public clones in total CD8+ and CD8+ TEMRA repertoires.

Trimming stripped 5 bases from V and 6 bases from J, with 7 bases between. The CDR3 is 11 residues long. Sequencing of TCR beta was undertaken in CD8+ and CD4+ T cells derived from blood. The chain employs TRBV12-3 or TRBV12-4 and TRBJ1-1; D is unclear. This TCR was sampled from a human donor with Susac syndrome. Sequencing was performed on CD8+ T cells from PBMCs. The CDR3 protein is CASSPSPEAFF. CDR3 nucleotide sequence: TGTGCCAGCAGTCCCTCCCCTGAAGCTTTCTTT.